This T cell receptor beta chain derives from a study of siplizumab effects on memory and regulatory T cells. The table came from immunoSEQ multiplex PCR; TCRdb's copy has only in-frame clones and leaves some out. The sample carries 45,000 to 60,000 clones, more than 85% recorded once. Study conclusions and caveats: Naive T cells seemed more diverse than memory cells; they also seemed major alloresponse contributors. Naive or memory phenotype assignment was not possible for roughly 80-97% of proliferating CD4+ or CD8+ clones. Where siplizumab was present, mappable alloreactive CD4+ clones averaged approximately 70% Treg-derived, compared with less than 35% in controls.

As concerns this clone: The target antigen is unknown.

This CDR3 comprises 16 residues. CDR1 is SEHNR and CDR2 is FQNEAQ in the germline V gene (reference sequence). V gave up 5 bases and J gave up 3 bases; unmatched junction bases: 10. This receptor was obtained from a human donor in good health. The chain is built from TRBV7-9 and TRBJ2-4, with 7 bases matching TRBD1. Source material: naive CD8+ T cells sorted from blood. The CDR3 loop is CASSDRQGNLKNIQYF. The CDR3 nucleotides read TGTGCCAGCAGCGACCGACAGGGCAATCTCAAAAACATTCAGTACTTC.